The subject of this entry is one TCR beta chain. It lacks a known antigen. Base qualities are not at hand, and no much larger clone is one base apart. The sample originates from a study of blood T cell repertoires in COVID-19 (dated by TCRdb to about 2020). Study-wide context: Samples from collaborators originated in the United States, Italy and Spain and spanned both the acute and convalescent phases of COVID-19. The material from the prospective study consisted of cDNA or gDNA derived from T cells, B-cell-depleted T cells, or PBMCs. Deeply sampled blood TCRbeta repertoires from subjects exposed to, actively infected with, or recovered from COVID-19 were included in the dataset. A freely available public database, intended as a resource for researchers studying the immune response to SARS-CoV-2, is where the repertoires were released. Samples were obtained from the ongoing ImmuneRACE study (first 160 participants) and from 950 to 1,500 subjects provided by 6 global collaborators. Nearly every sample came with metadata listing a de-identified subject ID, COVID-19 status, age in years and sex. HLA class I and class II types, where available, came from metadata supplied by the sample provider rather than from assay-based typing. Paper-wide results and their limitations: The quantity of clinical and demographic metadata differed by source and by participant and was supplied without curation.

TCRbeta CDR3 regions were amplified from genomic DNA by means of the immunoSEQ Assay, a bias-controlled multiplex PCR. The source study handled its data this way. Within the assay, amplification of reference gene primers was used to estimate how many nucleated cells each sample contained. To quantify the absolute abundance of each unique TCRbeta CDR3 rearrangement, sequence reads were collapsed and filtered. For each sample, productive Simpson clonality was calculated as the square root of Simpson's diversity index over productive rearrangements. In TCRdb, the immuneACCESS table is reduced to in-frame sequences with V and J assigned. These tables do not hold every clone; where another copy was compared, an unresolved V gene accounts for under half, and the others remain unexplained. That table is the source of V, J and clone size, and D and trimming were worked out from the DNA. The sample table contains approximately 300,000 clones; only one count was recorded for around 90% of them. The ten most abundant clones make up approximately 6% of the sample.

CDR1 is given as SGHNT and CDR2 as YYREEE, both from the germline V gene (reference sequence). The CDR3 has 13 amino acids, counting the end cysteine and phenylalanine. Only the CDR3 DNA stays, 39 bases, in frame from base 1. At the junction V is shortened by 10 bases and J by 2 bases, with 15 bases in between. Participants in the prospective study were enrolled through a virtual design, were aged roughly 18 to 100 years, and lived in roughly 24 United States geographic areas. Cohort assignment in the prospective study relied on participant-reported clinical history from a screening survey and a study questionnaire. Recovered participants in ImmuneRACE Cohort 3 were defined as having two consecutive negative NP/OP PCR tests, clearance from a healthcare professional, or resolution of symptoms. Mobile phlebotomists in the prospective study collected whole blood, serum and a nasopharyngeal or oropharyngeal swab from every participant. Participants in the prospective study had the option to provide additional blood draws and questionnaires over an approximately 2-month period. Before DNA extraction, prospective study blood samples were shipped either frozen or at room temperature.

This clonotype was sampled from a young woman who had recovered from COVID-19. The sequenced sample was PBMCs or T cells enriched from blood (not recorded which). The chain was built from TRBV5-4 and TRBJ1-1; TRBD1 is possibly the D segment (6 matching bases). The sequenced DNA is TGTGCCCTTCAGGGACAACCCAACACTGAAGCTTTCTTT. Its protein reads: CALQGQPNTEAFF. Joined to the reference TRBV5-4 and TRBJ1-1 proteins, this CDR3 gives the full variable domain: ETGVTQSPTHLIKTRGQQVTLRCSSQSGHNTVSWYQQALGQGPQFIFQYYREEENGRGNFPPRFSGLQFPNYSSELNVNALELDDSALYLCALQGQPNTEAFFGQGTRLTVV.